A single sample is the source of the 22 T cell receptor beta chains below, sequenced in a study of T cell changes during pregnancy in multiple sclerosis. Clones were sequenced by immunoSEQ multiplex PCR, and TCRdb holds only the in-frame ones, with some missing. The sample has 50,000 to 60,000 clones; just under 90% are singletons. This sample comprised CD4+ T cells from peripheral blood mononuclear cells, obtained in the first trimester of pregnancy. These receptors were taken from a female donor with multiple sclerosis, enrolled in a pregnancy study.

This chain links TRBV28 with TRBJ1-3; D remains unclear. The V gene's germline CDR1 is MDHEN and CDR2 SYDVKM. The CDR3 sequence is 14 residues long. V lost 6 bases and J 0 bases, leaving 9 bases between the germline ends. The CDR3 coding sequence is TGTGCCAGCAGCTTCGGGGTCTCTGGAAACACCATATATTTT. This codes for CASSFGVSGNTIYF.

CDR3 in amino acids: CASSPSGNEQFF. As DNA, the CDR3 is TGTGCCAGCAGCCCTTCGGGGAATGAGCAGTTCTTC. The J gene is TRBJ2-1, the V gene TRBV11-3; D is perhaps TRBD2 (5 bases). CDR1 is SGHNT, CDR2 YENEEA, per germline. V was shortened by 5 bases and J by 7 bases, with 9 bases between the two germline ends. The CDR3 runs to 12 residues.

The chain couples TRBV27 to TRBJ2-7; 16 bases line up with TRBD2. Germline CDR1 is MNHEY and CDR2 is SMNVEV (reference sequence). The V and J ends lost 5 bases and 0 bases, in that order; junction bases with no gene match: 7. The CDR3 runs 18 residues. CDR3 region: CASSPRGLAGGASYEQYF. The CDR3 nucleotides are TGTGCCAGCAGTCCACGGGGACTAGCGGGAGGGGCCTCCTACGAGCAGTACTTC.

This sequence joins TRBV19 and TRBJ1-3, with D possibly matching TRBD1 (6 bases). Germline values: CDR1 LNHDA, CDR2 SQIVND (reference sequence). The CDR3 is made up of 14 amino acids. Trimming stripped 3 bases from V and 3 bases from J, with 9 bases between. DNA of the CDR3: TGTGCCAGTAGTATCGGGGGGCTTGGAAACACCATATATTTT. As protein: CASSIGGLGNTIYF. Complete variable domain (other parts from reference TRBV19 and TRBJ1-3): DGGITQSPKYLFRKEGQNVTLSCEQNLNHDAMYWYRQDPGQGLRLIYYSQIVNDFQKGDIAEGYSVSREKKESFPLTVTSAQKNPTAFYLCASSIGGLGNTIYFGEGSWLTVV.

This clone was detected only once. At the DNA level, this CDR3 is encoded by other sequences in the same sample as well. The genes are TRBV7-9 and TRBJ1-1; TRBD1 might be the D (5 bases). Germline V lookup: CDR1 SEHNR, CDR2 FQNEAQ (reference sequence). Trimming took off 5 bases at V and 4 bases at J, with 11 bases between the two ends. This CDR3 is built from 13 residues. CDR3 residues: CASSAQGGTEAFF. CDR3 sequence (DNA): TGTGCCAGCAGCGCGCAGGGAGGCACTGAAGCTTTCTTT.

The rearrangement links TRBV2 to TRBJ2-3; the D gene is possibly TRBD2 (6 bases). V was clipped by 6 bases and J by 14 bases, with 18 bases between them. Germline CDR1 is SNHLY and CDR2 is FYNNEI. CDR3 length: 12 residues. The CDR3 bases are TGTGCCAGCAGCATCGGGACTCCTAGTCCGTATTTT. This translates into CASSIGTPSPYF.

The chain employs TRBV6-1 and TRBJ2-7; D remains ambiguous. Germline-derived CDR1 and CDR2 are MNHNS and SASEGT. This CDR3 has 12 amino acids. V was cut by 3 bases and J by 3 bases, with 6 bases left in between. The CDR3 DNA follows: TGTGCCAGCAGTGAGACATTCTACGAGCAGTACTTC. This encodes CASSETFYEQYF.

The chain carries TRBV4-3 and TRBJ1-1; TRBD1 agrees at 7 bases. The junction had 3 bases not matched to a gene; V was cut back by 0 bases and J by 11 bases. Germline loops: CDR1 LGHNA, CDR2 YSLEER. The CDR3 consists of 12 residues. The CDR3 protein is CASSQDRGVAFF. In DNA form, the CDR3 reads TGCGCCAGCAGCCAAGACAGGGGGGTGGCTTTCTTT.

This rearrangement joins TRBV5-4 to TRBJ1-1; 7 nucleotides align to TRBD1. Germline loops: CDR1 SGHNT, CDR2 YYREEE (reference sequence). V was pared by 1 base and J by 5 bases, with 5 bases of the junction left unmatched. The CDR3 covers 14 residues. CDR3 sequence: CASSLNRGGTEAFF. The CDR3 bases are TGTGCCAGCAGCTTGAACAGGGGAGGAACTGAAGCTTTCTTT.

The V and J genes are TRBV2 and TRBJ1-6, with 10 bases that match TRBD1. The CDR3 spans 16 residues. V shed 6 bases, J shed 7 bases, and the junction held 9 bases outside the gene matches. CDR1 is SNHLY and CDR2 is FYNNEI in the germline V gene. CDR3: CASRFGTGDLNSPLHF. CDR3 bases: TGTGCCAGCAGATTCGGGACAGGGGACTTGAATTCACCCCTCCACTTT. Variable domain in full (rest from reference TRBV2 and TRBJ1-6): EPEVTQTPSHQVTQMGQEVILRCVPISNHLYFYWYRQILGQKVEFLVSFYNNEISEKSEIFDDQFSVERPDGSNFTLKIRSTKLEDSAMYFCASRFGTGDLNSPLHFGNGTRLTVT.

The gene calls are TRBV5-1 and TRBJ2-7, with 9 bases aligning to TRBD1. The J call may be wrong; the DNA end is better matched by TRBJ2-5. The CDR3 is 16 amino acids. In germline, CDR1 is SGHRS, CDR2 YFSETQ. This CDR3 is CASARVGQGYGETQYF. CDR3 nucleotides: TGCGCCAGCGCCCGGGTAGGACAGGGGTATGGAGAGACCCAGTACTTC.

This clone was counted a few times. J is TRBJ2-3 and V is TRBV9; 11 bases fit TRBD2. V dropped 0 bases and J dropped 9; count of bases not matched to a gene: 3. CDR3 length: 14 residues. Germline V gives CDR1 SGDLS, CDR2 YYNGEE. The CDR3 loop reads CASSVASGGYTQYF. The CDR3 DNA is TGTGCCAGCAGCGTAGCTAGCGGGGGGTACACGCAGTATTTT. The complete variable domain, with remaining parts taken from reference TRBV9 and TRBJ2-3, reads DSGVTQTPKHLITATGQRVTLRCSPRSGDLSVYWYQQSLDQGLQFLIQYYNGEERAKGNILERFSAQQFPDLHSELNLSSLELGDSALYFCASSVASGGYTQYFGPGTRLTVL.

For the CDR3, the DNA is TGTGCCAGCAGCTTAGGGGGCTCTTCACCCCTCCACTTT. Translation gives CASSLGGSSPLHF. V usage is TRBV11-3 and J usage is TRBJ1-6, with a weak D call TRBD1 (5 bases). Per germline, CDR1 SGHNT and CDR2 YENEEA. The CDR3 covers 13 residues. V was shortened by 1 base and J by 9 bases, with 7 bases between the two germline ends.

This chain uses TRBV28 with TRBJ2-5; 9 nucleotides match TRBD2. Near its end, the DNA agrees better with TRBJ2-7, so the J call may be wrong. Germline loops: CDR1 MDHEN, CDR2 SYDVKM. The CDR3 sequence is 13 residues long. The CDR3 region is CATKAGGGYEQYF. Here the CDR3 DNA reads TGTGCCACAAAAGCGGGAGGCGGCTACGAGCAGTACTTC.

The chain uses TRBV18 and TRBJ1-6; 7 positions agree with TRBD1. The CDR3 has 14 amino acids. The V gene's germline CDR1 is KGHSH and CDR2 LQKENI. Trimming removed 3 bases from V and 5 bases from J; junction bases left unmatched: 1. In DNA, the CDR3 is TGTGCCAGCTCACCCGGGACAGATAATTCACCCCTCCACTTT. It translates to CASSPGTDNSPLHF.

The chain uses TRBV4-2 and TRBJ2-7; TRBD1 matches at 9 bases. This CDR3 comprises 12 residues. V dropped 8 bases and J dropped 6; count of bases not matched to a gene: 5. CDR1 and CDR2 (germline): LGHNA, YNFKEQ. This CDR3 reads CASGGQGGEQYF. DNA for the CDR3: TGTGCCAGCGGGGGACAGGGAGGCGAGCAGTACTTC.

This clone was recorded once. The chain uses TRBV7-9 and TRBJ1-1; 9 bases map to TRBD1. Germline CDR1 and CDR2: SEHNR and FQNEAQ (reference sequence). This CDR3 spans 14 amino acids. V gave up 4 bases and J gave up 11 bases; unmatched junction bases: 11. CDR3: CASSSEDRGFGAFF. The CDR3 coding sequence is TGTGCCAGCAGCTCCGAGGACAGGGGATTCGGGGCTTTCTTT.

The V call is TRBV19, the J call TRBJ2-1; D possibly corresponds to TRBD2 (6 bases). This CDR3 is built from 13 residues. Per the germline V gene, CDR1 is LNHDA and CDR2 is SQIVND (reference sequence). Trimming cost V 5 bases and J 7 bases, with 12 bases left between them. CDR3 sequence reads: CASSPQGTNEQFF. DNA for the CDR3: TGTGCCAGTAGTCCGCAAGGGACTAATGAGCAGTTCTTC.

This clone was detected a few times. This chain links TRBV11-1 with TRBJ1-6; no firm D call. Germline V CDR1 and CDR2: SGHAT, FQDESV (reference sequence). CDR3 length: 13 amino acids. V lost 3 bases to trimming and J lost 5 bases, with 5 bases between them. The CDR3 nucleotides read TGTGCCAGCAGCTTCGGGAATAATTCACCCCTCCACTTT. Translation: CASSFGNNSPLHF.

In DNA form, the CDR3 reads TGCGCCAGCAGCTTGGGGGGGGTCCATAATGAAAAACTGTTTTTT. It specifies CASSLGGVHNEKLFF. J is TRBJ1-4 and V is TRBV5-1, with D tentatively TRBD1 (5 bases). V was pared by 0 bases and J by 4 bases, with 10 bases between. Germline CDR1 SGHRS, CDR2 YFSETQ. The CDR3 consists of 15 residues.

The rearrangement joins TRBV4-1 to TRBJ2-1, with a tentative D call TRBD2 (5 bases). This CDR3 spans 11 amino acids. With 3 bases removed from V and 10 bases from J, the gap between germline ends came to 7 bases. The germline CDR1 and CDR2 sequences are MGHRA and YSYEKL. The CDR3 nucleotides are TGCGCCAGCAGCCAGCGAGGGGAGCAGTTCTTC. Protein product: CASSQRGEQFF.

A single count supports this clone. The V and J genes are TRBV7-6 and TRBJ1-3, with 7 bases identical to TRBD1. The CDR3 spans 14 residues. The germline V gene has CDR1 SGHVS and CDR2 FNYEAQ. J was trimmed by 3 bases and V by 4 bases; bases with no gene match: 3. This CDR3 is CASSSRGVGNTIYF. The CDR3 nucleotides are TGTGCCAGCAGCTCCAGGGGGGTTGGAAACACCATATATTTT.